Below, 28 T cell receptor beta chains from the same sample are listed, as sequenced in a study of T cells after posttransplantation cyclophosphamide listed by TCRdb under 2016. Library method: the immunoSEQ multiplex PCR assay. Here the immuneACCESS table is served through TCRdb, limited to in-frame sequences with V and J called. Missing clones are a known gap in these copies; in checked studies unresolved V genes cover under half, and the rest lacks a known reason. In this sample the table shows about 24,000 clones, and no singletons are among them. The ten largest account for approximately 4.7% of the sample. Sequencing input: PBMCs. These receptors were collected from a woman in her forties or fifties in good health, CMV-negative, and a related stem cell transplant donor.

This clone was found many times. At one end the junction does not follow the germline gene, possibly because of a read error. The chain uses TRBV5-6 and TRBJ2-7; D uncertain. This CDR3 is built from 12 residues. Per germline, CDR1 SGHDT and CDR2 YYEEEE. CDR3 sequence: CASSSDPRERYF. The CDR3 DNA reads TGTGCCAGCAGCTCCGACCCACGCGAGCGGTACTTC.

This clone appeared many times. The gene calls are TRBV27 and TRBJ2-2; 9 positions match TRBD1. The CDR3 contains 15 residues. The V gene end was trimmed by 0 bases and the J gene end by 7 bases; junction bases not matched to a gene: 3. The germline CDR1 and CDR2 sequences are MNHEY and SMNVEV (reference sequence). CDR3 nucleotide sequence: TGTGCCAGCAGTTTATCACAGGGGGCGTACGGGGAGCTGTTTTTT. Amino acids: CASSLSQGAYGELFF.

This clone was observed many times. The rearrangement joins TRBV19 to TRBJ1-5, with TRBD1 matching over 10 bases. V shed 9 bases and J 4 bases; nucleotides not matched to a gene: 9. This CDR3 is 15 amino acids long. The germline V gene encodes CDR1 LNHDA and CDR2 SQIVND (reference sequence). The CDR3 loop is CASGGTGVSNQPQHF. CDR3 sequence (DNA): TGTGCCAGCGGGGGGACAGGGGTCTCAAATCAGCCCCAGCATTTT.

This clone was observed at least ten times. This rearrangement joins TRBV5-6 to TRBJ1-2; 9 nucleotides match TRBD1. The V and J ends lost 10 bases and 5 bases, in that order; junction bases with no gene match: 15. The CDR3 is made up of 15 amino acids. The V gene's germline CDR1 is SGHDT and CDR2 YYEEEE. CDR3 sequence (DNA): TGTGCCGGCTCGAACAGGGGGCGCCCCCAATATGGCTACACCTTC. It translates to CAGSNRGRPQYGYTF.

This clone was found many times. The V call is TRBV15, the J call TRBJ1-2; TRBD1 aligns across 7 bases. Germline V CDR1 and CDR2: LNHNV, YYDKDF (reference sequence). This CDR3 is built from 15 residues. The V segment lost 0 bases and the J segment 6 bases; nucleotides outside the gene matches: 7. CDR3 bases: TGTGCCACCAGCAGAGACCCTCGGACAGGTAATGGCTACACCTTC. Translating it yields CATSRDPRTGNGYTF. The full variable domain, rest sourced from reference TRBV15 and TRBJ1-2, is DAMVIQNPRYQVTQFGKPVTLSCSQTLNHNVMYWYQQKSSQAPKLLFHYYDKDFNNEADTPDNFQSRRPNTSFCFLDIRSPGLGDTAMYLCATSRDPRTGNGYTFGSGTRLTVV.

This clone was counted many times. The chain couples TRBV5-1 to TRBJ2-1; 11 positions agree with TRBD2. CDR3 length: 18 amino acids. Germline V CDR1 and CDR2: SGHRS, YFSETQ. The V gene end was trimmed by 4 bases and the J gene end by 3 bases; junction bases not matched to a gene: 12. This chain's CDR3 is CASSRTVLAGGGYNEQFF. For the CDR3, the DNA is TGCGCCAGCAGCAGGACCGTCTTAGCGGGGGGGGGCTACAATGAGCAGTTCTTC. Together with reference TRBV5-1 and TRBJ2-1, the CDR3 gives the full variable domain: KAGVTQTPRYLIKTRGQQVTLSCSPISGHRSVSWYQQTPGQGLQFLFEYFSETQRNKGNFPGRFSGRQFSNSRSEMNVSTLELGDSALYLCASSRTVLAGGGYNEQFFGPGTRLTVL.

This clone was seen ten or more times. J is TRBJ2-3 and V is TRBV4-1; 7 nucleotides match TRBD2. Germline V gene lookup returns CDR1 MGHRA and CDR2 YSYEKL. The CDR3 is 14 residues long. Trimming took 4 bases from V and 9 from J; bases not matched to a gene: 10. The chain's CDR3 is CASSPTVLARTQYF. CDR3 DNA: TGCGCCAGCAGCCCAACCGTACTAGCGAGAACGCAGTATTTT.

A remark on this clone: The CDR3 end shows no conserved phenylalanine or tryptophan, and so a read error is likely. This chain joins TRBV6-4 and TRBJ2-7, with TRBD1 identical over 8 bases. V was clipped by 7 bases and J by 4 bases; unmatched bases: 9. Germline-derived CDR1 and CDR2 are MRHNA and SNTAGT. CDR3 size: 14 residues. CDR3 loop: CASTEPGQVYEQYL. The CDR3 DNA sequence: TGTGCCAGCACCGAACCGGGACAGGTATACGAGCAGTACCTC.

The sample holds many counts of this clone. The chain is built from TRBV1 and TRBJ1-3; no DNA check was done on the table's D call, TRBD1. TRBV1 counts as a pseudogene. The CDR3 covers 16 residues. CDR3 sequence (DNA): TGCACCAGCAGCCACCTTTGGCACCAATCTGGAAACACCATATATTTT. It is translated as CTSSHLWHQSGNTIYF.

Many counts were recorded for this clone. The chain links TRBV6-1 to TRBJ2-7; weak D call: TRBD1 (5 bases). The CDR3 is made up of 14 amino acids. Germline V gives CDR1 MNHNS, CDR2 SASEGT. Trimming took off 2 bases at V and 3 bases at J, with 11 bases between the two ends. The CDR3 DNA reads TGTGCCAGCAGTGAATACCCAGGGAACTACGAGCAGTACTTC. This encodes CASSEYPGNYEQYF.

This clone has ten or more counts. The V and J genes are TRBV6-5 and TRBJ1-2; D gene unclear. From germline, CDR1 is MNHEY and CDR2 SVGAGI. The CDR3 is 15 residues long. Trimming took off 0 bases at V and 3 bases at J, with 11 bases between the two ends. The CDR3: CASSYSIELHYGYTF. In DNA form, the CDR3 reads TGTGCCAGCAGTTACTCGATTGAGTTGCACTATGGCTACACCTTC.

This clone was picked up many times. The chain carries TRBV10-2 and TRBJ2-3; D possibly corresponds to TRBD2 (6 bases). Germline V CDR1 and CDR2: WSHSY, SAAADI. V was clipped by 2 bases and J by 9 bases, with 12 bases between them. The CDR3 loop spans 13 amino acids. The CDR3 sequence: CASSEAGLPTQYF. DNA for the CDR3: TGCGCCAGCAGTGAGGCGGGACTCCCCACGCAGTATTTT.

Ten or more counts support this clone. This chain joins TRBV10-3 and TRBJ2-1; TRBD2 agrees at 12 bases. V lost 0 bases, J lost 8 bases, and 5 bases stayed unmatched. From germline, CDR1 is ENHRY and CDR2 SYGVKD. The CDR3 has 16 amino acids. The CDR3 reads CAISESLAGGPYEQFF. The CDR3 DNA sequence: TGTGCCATCAGTGAGTCGCTAGCGGGGGGGCCCTATGAGCAGTTCTTC.

Ten or more counts support this clone. The chain is built from TRBV11-3 and TRBJ2-2; TRBD2 matches 15 bases. The CDR3 is made up of 17 amino acids. CDR1 SGHNT and CDR2 YENEEA come from the germline V gene. V gave up 5 bases and J gave up 5 bases; unmatched junction bases: 6. CDR3 amino acids: CASSPRTSGRGTGELFF. The CDR3 DNA is TGTGCCAGCAGCCCCCGGACTAGCGGGAGGGGTACCGGGGAGCTGTTTTTT.

This clone has at least ten counts. This sequence joins TRBV7-2 and TRBJ1-5, with D perhaps TRBD1 (5 bases). V shed 7 bases and J shed 6 bases, with 16 bases lying between them. CDR3 length: 14 residues. Germline CDR1 reads SGHTA; CDR2 reads FQGNSA. CDR3 in amino acids: CASTLPGEGQPQHF. The DNA of the CDR3 is TGTGCCAGCACCCTACCGGGGGAGGGTCAGCCCCAGCATTTT. The variable domain in full, with the rest retrieved from reference TRBV7-2 and TRBJ1-5, is GAGVSQSPSNKVTEKGKDVELRCDPISGHTALYWYRQSLGQGLEFLIYFQGNSAPDKSGLPSDRFSAERTGGSVSTLTIQRTQQEDSAVYLCASTLPGEGQPQHFGDGTRLSIL.

This clone was found many times. The gene calls are TRBV5-1 and TRBJ2-1; D uncertain. This CDR3 has 15 amino acids. Per the germline V gene, CDR1 is SGHRS and CDR2 is YFSETQ. Trimming cost V 7 bases and J 0 bases, with 14 bases left between them. The CDR3 loop is CASGSSWSSYNEQFF. The CDR3 DNA reads as TGCGCCAGCGGCAGTTCTTGGAGCTCCTACAATGAGCAGTTCTTC.

This clone was seen repeatedly, ten times or more. V is TRBV28 and J is TRBJ1-3; perhaps TRBD1 as D (5 bases). V was clipped by 5 bases and J by 0 bases, with 11 bases between them. CDR3 length: 15 amino acids. The V gene's germline CDR1 is MDHEN and CDR2 SYDVKM. The CDR3 loop is CASSVTGGSGNTIYF. CDR3 DNA: TGTGCCAGCAGTGTCACAGGCGGCTCTGGAAACACCATATATTTT.

The V gene is TRBV11-1, the J gene TRBJ2-5, with 12 bases aligning to TRBD1. The J call could be wrong; TRBJ2-7 is a better fit for the DNA end. Germline loops: CDR1 SGHAT, CDR2 FQDESV (reference sequence). The CDR3 consists of 16 residues. CDR3 sequence: CASSPGQGAPSYEQYF. CDR3 DNA sequence: TGTGCCAGCAGCCCGGGACAGGGGGCTCCCTCCTACGAGCAGTACTTC.

There are many counts of this clone. The J gene is TRBJ2-3, the V gene TRBV10-3; 8 bases fit TRBD1. This CDR3 is built from 15 residues. From germline, CDR1 is ENHRY and CDR2 SYGVKD. V was pared by 5 bases and J by 3 bases, with 7 bases of the junction left unmatched. The CDR3 protein is CAISRNTGGTDTQYF. Here the CDR3 DNA reads TGTGCCATCAGTCGGAACACAGGGGGTACAGATACGCAGTATTTT.

This clone appeared many times. This rearrangement joins TRBV7-6 to TRBJ2-1; D possibly corresponds to TRBD2 (5 bases). V lost 5 bases, J lost 0 bases, and 14 bases lay in between. CDR3 length equals 16 residues. Germline-derived CDR1 and CDR2 are SGHVS and FNYEAQ. The CDR3 sequence is CASSKQERSSYNEQFF. In nucleotides, the CDR3 is TGTGCCAGCAGCAAACAAGAGCGGAGCTCCTACAATGAGCAGTTCTTC.

This clone has ten or more counts. This chain links TRBV7-3 with TRBJ1-1; 11 bases agree with TRBD1. Germline CDR1 is SGHTA and CDR2 is FQGTGA. Losses at the gene ends were 5 bases for V and 4 bases for J; bases not matched to a gene: 6. The CDR3 length is 15 residues. The DNA of the CDR3 is TGTGCCAGCAGCCCGAGGACAGGGGGCCCCACTGAAGCTTTCTTT. Its protein product is CASSPRTGGPTEAFF.

Many counts were recorded for this clone. The V gene is TRBV18, the J gene TRBJ2-5; the D gene is possibly TRBD2 (6 bases). This CDR3 contains 12 residues. From germline, CDR1 is KGHSH and CDR2 LQKENI. Trimming cost V 3 bases and J 4 bases, with 6 bases left between them. CDR3 protein: CASSPGGETQYF. The CDR3 nucleotides read TGTGCCAGCTCACCGGGGGGAGAGACCCAGTACTTC.

This clone has at least ten counts. This chain connects TRBV5-1 to TRBJ2-2, with TRBD2 as a possible D gene (5 bases). The V end was cut by 6 bases, the J end by 5 bases, with 17 bases between. CDR3 length: 15 amino acids. The germline V gene encodes CDR1 SGHRS and CDR2 YFSETQ. CDR3 residues: CASTIMDSGTGELFF. The DNA of the CDR3 is TGCGCCAGCACCATAATGGACTCGGGAACCGGGGAGCTGTTTTTT. Full variable domain (rest looked up from reference TRBV5-1 and TRBJ2-2): KAGVTQTPRYLIKTRGQQVTLSCSPISGHRSVSWYQQTPGQGLQFLFEYFSETQRNKGNFPGRFSGRQFSNSRSEMNVSTLELGDSALYLCASTIMDSGTGELFFGEGSRLTVL.

This clone was recorded at least ten times. The genes are TRBV4-1 and TRBJ1-3; 7 bases agree with TRBD1. V was clipped by 1 base and J by 2 bases; unmatched bases: 5. The CDR3 extends over 16 amino acids. Germline V gives CDR1 MGHRA, CDR2 YSYEKL. This CDR3 is CASSQGRGPAGNTIYF. As DNA, the CDR3 is TGCGCCAGCAGCCAAGGAAGGGGGCCAGCTGGAAACACCATATATTTT.

This clone was seen ten or more times. The V call is TRBV7-2, the J call TRBJ2-5; 9 bases agree with TRBD1. The germline CDR1 and CDR2 sequences are SGHTA and FQGNSA. V dropped 5 bases and J dropped 2; count of bases not matched to a gene: 9. This CDR3 has 16 residues. The CDR3 protein is CASSPISTGGQETQYF. In DNA form, the CDR3 reads TGTGCCAGCAGCCCTATTTCGACAGGGGGGCAAGAGACCCAGTACTTC.

This clone was seen a handful of times. The V call is TRBV6-5, the J call TRBJ2-5; 9 bases agree with TRBD1. Matching the DNA end better, TRBJ2-7 makes the J call doubtful. Germline V gene sequence: CDR1 MNHEY, CDR2 SVGAGI. This CDR3 region has 14 residues. The CDR3, as DNA: TGTGCCAGCACTAAGGGACAGGGTATCTACGAGCAGTACTTC. Its protein product is CASTKGQGIYEQYF.

This clone was counted ten times or more. In nucleotides, the CDR3 is TGTGCCATCACTGGGACAGATAAACGGAGCGAGCAGTACTTC. Its protein is CAITGTDKRSEQYF. The chain links TRBV10-3 to TRBJ2-7, with 7 positions matching TRBD1. The CDR3 is 14 residues long. The germline CDR1 and CDR2 sequences are ENHRY and SYGVKD. Losses at the gene ends were 7 bases for V and 6 bases for J; bases not matched to a gene: 12.

There are a few counts of this clone. The V gene is TRBV27, the J gene TRBJ2-5; TRBD2 is a possible D gene (5 bases). The J call may be incorrect, as the DNA end agrees better with TRBJ2-7. The CDR3 runs 13 residues. Germline CDR1 and CDR2: MNHEY and SMNVEV (reference sequence). The CDR3: CASSLSGSYEQYF. As DNA, the CDR3 is TGTGCCAGCAGTTTATCAGGGAGCTACGAGCAGTACTTC.